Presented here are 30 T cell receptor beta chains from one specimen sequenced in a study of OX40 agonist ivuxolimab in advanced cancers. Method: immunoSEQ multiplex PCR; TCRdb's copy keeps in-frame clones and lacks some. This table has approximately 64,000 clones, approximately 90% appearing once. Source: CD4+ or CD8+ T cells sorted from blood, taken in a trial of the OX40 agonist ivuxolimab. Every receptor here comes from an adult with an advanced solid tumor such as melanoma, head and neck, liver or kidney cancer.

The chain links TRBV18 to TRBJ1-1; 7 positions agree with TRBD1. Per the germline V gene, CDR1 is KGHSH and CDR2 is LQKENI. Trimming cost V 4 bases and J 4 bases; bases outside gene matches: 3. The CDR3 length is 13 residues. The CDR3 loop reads CASSRGQATEAFF. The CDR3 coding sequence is TGTGCCAGCTCACGAGGACAGGCCACTGAAGCTTTCTTT.

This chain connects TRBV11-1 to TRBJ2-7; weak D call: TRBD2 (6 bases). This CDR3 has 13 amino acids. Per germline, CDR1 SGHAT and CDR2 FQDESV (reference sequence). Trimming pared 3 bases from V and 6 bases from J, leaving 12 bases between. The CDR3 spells CASSFQGLGEQYF. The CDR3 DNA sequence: TGTGCCAGCAGCTTTCAGGGACTCGGCGAGCAGTACTTC.

The DNA for the CDR3 is TGTGCCAGTAGTGGGAGTAGCAATCAGCCCCAGCATTTT. Amino acid sequence: CASSGSSNQPQHF. This chain connects TRBV19 to TRBJ1-5; D is unresolved. The length of the CDR3 is 13 residues. Per germline, CDR1 LNHDA and CDR2 SQIVND (reference sequence). Deletions cut 5 bases from V and 0 bases from J, with 5 bases between.

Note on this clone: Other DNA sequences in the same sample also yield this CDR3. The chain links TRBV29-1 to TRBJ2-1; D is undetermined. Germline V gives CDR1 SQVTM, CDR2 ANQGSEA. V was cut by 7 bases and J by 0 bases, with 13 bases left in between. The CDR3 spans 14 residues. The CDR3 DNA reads TGCAGCGCCACAAGTGGCTCCTCCTACAATGAGCAGTTCTTC. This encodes CSATSGSSYNEQFF.

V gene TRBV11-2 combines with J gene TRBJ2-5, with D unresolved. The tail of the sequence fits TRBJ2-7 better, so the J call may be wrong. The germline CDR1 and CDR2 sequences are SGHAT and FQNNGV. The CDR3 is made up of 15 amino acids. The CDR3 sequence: CASSLSPVSSYEQYF. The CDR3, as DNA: TGTGCCAGCAGCTTATCCCCGGTTAGCTCCTACGAGCAGTACTTC.

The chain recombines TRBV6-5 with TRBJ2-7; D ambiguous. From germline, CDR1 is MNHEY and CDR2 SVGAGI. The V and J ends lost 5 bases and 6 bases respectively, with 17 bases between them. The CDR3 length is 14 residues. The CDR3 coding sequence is TGTGCCAGCAGTGAAGAAGTGTTAGGTCCCGAGCAGTACTTC. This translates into CASSEEVLGPEQYF.

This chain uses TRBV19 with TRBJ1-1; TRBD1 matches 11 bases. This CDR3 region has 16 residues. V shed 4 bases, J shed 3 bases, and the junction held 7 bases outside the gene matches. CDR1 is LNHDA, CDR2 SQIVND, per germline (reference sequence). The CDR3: CASSTTGTGGYTEAFF. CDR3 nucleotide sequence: TGTGCCAGTAGTACAACCGGGACAGGGGGGTACACTGAAGCTTTCTTT.

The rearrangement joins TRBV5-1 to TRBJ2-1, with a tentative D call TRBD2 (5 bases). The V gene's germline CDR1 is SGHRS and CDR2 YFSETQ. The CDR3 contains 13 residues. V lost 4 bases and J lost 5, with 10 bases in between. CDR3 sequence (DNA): TGCGCCAGCAGCAGGACCGGGGACAATGAGCAGTTCTTC. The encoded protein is CASSRTGDNEQFF.

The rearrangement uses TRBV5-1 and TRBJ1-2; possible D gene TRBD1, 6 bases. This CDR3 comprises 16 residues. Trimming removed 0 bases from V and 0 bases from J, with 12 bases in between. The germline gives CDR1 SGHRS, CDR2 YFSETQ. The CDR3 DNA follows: TGCGCCAGCAGCTTGGCCTCGGGGGCACCTAACTATGGCTACACCTTC. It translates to CASSLASGAPNYGYTF.

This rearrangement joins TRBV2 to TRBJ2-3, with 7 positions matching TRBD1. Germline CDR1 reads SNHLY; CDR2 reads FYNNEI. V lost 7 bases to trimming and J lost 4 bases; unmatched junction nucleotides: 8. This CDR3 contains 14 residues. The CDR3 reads CASNRGSFADTQYF. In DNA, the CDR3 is TGTGCCAGCAACAGGGGTTCTTTTGCAGATACGCAGTATTTT.

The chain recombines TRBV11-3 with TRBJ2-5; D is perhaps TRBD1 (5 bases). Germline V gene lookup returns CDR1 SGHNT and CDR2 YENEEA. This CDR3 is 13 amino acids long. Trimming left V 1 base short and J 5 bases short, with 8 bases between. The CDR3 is CASSLGRVETQYF. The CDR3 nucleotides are TGTGCCAGCAGCTTAGGCAGGGTCGAGACCCAGTACTTC.

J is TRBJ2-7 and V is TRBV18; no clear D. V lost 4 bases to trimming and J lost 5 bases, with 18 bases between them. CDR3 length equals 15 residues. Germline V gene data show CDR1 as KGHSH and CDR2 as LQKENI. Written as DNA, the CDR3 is TGTGCCAGCTCACGAGAGCCGGGCCATGAGCACGAGCAGTACTTC. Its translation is CASSREPGHEHEQYF.

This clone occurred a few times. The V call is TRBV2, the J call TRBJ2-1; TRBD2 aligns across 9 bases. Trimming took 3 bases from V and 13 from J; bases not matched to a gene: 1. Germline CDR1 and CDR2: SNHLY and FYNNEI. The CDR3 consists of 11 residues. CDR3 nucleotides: TGTGCCAGCAGTGAGCTAGCGGGACAGTTCTTC. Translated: CASSELAGQFF.

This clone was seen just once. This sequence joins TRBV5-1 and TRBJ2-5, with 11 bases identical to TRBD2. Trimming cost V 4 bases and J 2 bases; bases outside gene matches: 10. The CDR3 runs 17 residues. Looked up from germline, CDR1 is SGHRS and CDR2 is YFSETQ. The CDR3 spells CASSQMDRLAGQETQYF. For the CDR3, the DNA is TGCGCCAGCAGCCAAATGGACAGACTAGCGGGGCAAGAGACCCAGTACTTC.

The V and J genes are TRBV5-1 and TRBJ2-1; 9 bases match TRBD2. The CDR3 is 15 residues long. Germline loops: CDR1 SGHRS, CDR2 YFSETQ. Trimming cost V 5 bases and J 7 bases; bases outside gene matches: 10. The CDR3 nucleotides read TGCGCCAGCAGTTCCGTAGCGGGAGTCGGAAATGAGCAGTTCTTC. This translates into CASSSVAGVGNEQFF. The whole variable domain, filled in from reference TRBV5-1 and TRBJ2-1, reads KAGVTQTPRYLIKTRGQQVTLSCSPISGHRSVSWYQQTPGQGLQFLFEYFSETQRNKGNFPGRFSGRQFSNSRSEMNVSTLELGDSALYLCASSSVAGVGNEQFFGPGTRLTVL.

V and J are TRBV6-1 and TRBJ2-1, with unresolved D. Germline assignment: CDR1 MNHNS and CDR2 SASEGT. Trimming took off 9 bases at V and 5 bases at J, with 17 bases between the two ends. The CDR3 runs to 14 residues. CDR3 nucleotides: TGTGCCAGTAGTAAACGAAATGGGGACAATGAGCAGTTCTTC. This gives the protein CASSKRNGDNEQFF.

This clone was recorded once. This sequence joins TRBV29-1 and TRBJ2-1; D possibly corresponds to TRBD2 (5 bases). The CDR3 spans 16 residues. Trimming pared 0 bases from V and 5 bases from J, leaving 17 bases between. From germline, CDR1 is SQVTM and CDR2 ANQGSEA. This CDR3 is CSVEDYVTGVNNEQFF. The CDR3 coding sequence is TGCAGCGTTGAAGATTACGTAACCGGGGTCAACAATGAGCAGTTCTTC.

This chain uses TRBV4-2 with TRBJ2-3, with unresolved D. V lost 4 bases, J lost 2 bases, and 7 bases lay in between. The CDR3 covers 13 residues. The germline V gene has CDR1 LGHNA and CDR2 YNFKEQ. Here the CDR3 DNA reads TGTGCCAGCAGCCCACTACACACAGATACGCAGTATTTT. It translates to CASSPLHTDTQYF.

Here the CDR3 DNA reads TGTGCCAGCAGCACCTACAGGGGGCTAAGTGAAGCTTTCTTT. Residues: CASSTYRGLSEAFF. The V gene is TRBV7-2, the J gene TRBJ1-1, with 9 positions matching TRBD1. Germline trimming cut 5 bases from V and 7 bases from J; bases unmatched to any gene: 8. Germline lookup yields CDR1 SGHTA and CDR2 FQGNSA. The CDR3 length is 14 residues.

CDR3 residues: CASSQEGLNTIYF. The CDR3 coding sequence is TGCGCCAGCAGCCAAGAGGGGTTAAACACCATATATTTT. The chain joins TRBV4-1 to TRBJ1-3; D gene uncertain. The CDR3 loop spans 13 amino acids. V dropped 0 bases and J dropped 6 bases, with 6 bases sitting between them. In germline, CDR1 is MGHRA, CDR2 YSYEKL.

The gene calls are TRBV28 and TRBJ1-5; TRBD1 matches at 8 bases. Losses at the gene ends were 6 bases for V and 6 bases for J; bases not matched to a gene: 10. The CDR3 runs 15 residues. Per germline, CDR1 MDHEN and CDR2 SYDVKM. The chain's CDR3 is CASRSAGGLGQPQHF. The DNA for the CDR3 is TGTGCCAGCAGGTCTGCAGGGGGCTTAGGTCAGCCCCAGCATTTT.

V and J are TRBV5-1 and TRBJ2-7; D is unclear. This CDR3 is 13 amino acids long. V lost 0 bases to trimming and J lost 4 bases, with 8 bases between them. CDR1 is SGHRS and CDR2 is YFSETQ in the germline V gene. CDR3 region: CASSLDGRYEQYF. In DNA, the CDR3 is TGCGCCAGCAGCTTGGATGGAAGATACGAGCAGTACTTC.

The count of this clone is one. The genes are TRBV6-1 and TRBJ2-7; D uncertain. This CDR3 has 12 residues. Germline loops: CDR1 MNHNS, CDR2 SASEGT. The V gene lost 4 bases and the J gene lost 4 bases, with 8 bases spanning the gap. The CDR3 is CASSASAYEQYF. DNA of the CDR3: TGTGCCAGCAGTGCCTCCGCGTACGAGCAGTACTTC.

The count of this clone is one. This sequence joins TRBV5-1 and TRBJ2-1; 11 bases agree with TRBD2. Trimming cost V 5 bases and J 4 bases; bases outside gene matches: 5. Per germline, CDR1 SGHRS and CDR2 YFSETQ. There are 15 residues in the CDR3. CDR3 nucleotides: TGCGCCAGCAGATTAGCGGGAGGGGGTTACAATGAGCAGTTCTTC. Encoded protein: CASRLAGGGYNEQFF.

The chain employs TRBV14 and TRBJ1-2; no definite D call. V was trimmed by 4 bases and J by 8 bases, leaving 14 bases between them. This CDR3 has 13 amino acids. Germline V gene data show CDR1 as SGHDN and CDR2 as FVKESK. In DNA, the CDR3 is TGTGCCAGCAGCCCTCGGACCCGCGGGGGCTACACCTTC. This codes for CASSPRTRGGYTF.

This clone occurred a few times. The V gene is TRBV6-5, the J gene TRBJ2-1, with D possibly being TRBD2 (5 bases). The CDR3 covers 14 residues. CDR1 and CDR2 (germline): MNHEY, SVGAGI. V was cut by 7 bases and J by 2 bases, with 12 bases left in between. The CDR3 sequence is CASTSTGTYNEQFF. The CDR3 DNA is TGTGCCAGCACCTCCACCGGGACCTACAATGAGCAGTTCTTC.

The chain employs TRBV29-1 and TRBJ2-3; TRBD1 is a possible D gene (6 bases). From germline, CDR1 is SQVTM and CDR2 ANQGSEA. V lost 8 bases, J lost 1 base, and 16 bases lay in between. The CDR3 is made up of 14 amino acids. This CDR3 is CSQKDRTGTDTQYF. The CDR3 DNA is TGCAGCCAGAAAGACAGGACAGGCACAGATACGCAGTATTTT.

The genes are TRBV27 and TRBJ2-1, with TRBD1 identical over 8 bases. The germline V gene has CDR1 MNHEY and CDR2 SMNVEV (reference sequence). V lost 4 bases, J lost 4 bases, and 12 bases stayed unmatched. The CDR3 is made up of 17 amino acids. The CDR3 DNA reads TGTGCCAGCAGTTCCCCCACTGGGGGACAGGTTTACAATGAGCAGTTCTTC. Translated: CASSSPTGGQVYNEQFF.

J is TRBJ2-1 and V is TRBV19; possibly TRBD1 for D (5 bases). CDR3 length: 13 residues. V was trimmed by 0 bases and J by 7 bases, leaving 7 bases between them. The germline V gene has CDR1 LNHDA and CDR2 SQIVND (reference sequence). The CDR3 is CASSIEGQNEQFF. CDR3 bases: TGTGCCAGTAGTATAGAGGGGCAAAATGAGCAGTTCTTC.

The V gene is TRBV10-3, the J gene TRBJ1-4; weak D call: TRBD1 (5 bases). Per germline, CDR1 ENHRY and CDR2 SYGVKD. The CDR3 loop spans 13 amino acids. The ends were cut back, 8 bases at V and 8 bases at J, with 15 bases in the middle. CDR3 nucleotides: TGTGCCATCCAATCGGGACGGGGGGAAAAACTGTTTTTT. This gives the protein CAIQSGRGEKLFF.